What follows are 21 T cell receptor beta chains derived from one specimen sequenced in a study of blood T cell repertoires in COVID-19. The method was immunoSEQ multiplex PCR; TCRdb's version includes in-frame clones alone and lacks a portion of them. The sample has hundreds of thousands of clones, around 89% seen once. Source material: peripheral blood. The origin of the receptors is a woman between 50 and 59 years old with COVID-19, enrolled during active disease.

The chain is built from TRBV11-2 and TRBJ2-2; 9 bases align to TRBD2. This CDR3 comprises 16 residues. Germline V lookup: CDR1 SGHAT, CDR2 FQNNGV. V was clipped by 3 bases and J by 1 base; unmatched bases: 3. In nucleotides, the CDR3 is TGTGCCAGCAGCTTCCTAGCGGGGAGGAACACCGGGGAGCTGTTTTTT. Translated, it gives CASSFLAGRNTGELFF.

To note about this clone: The conserved final phenylalanine or tryptophan is absent from the CDR3, which likely points to a read error. No DNA is shown, since the ends of the CDR3 on it are uncertain; the CDR3 is the one TCRdb lists. The V call is TRBV12-1, the J call TRBJ2-7; whether TRBD1, the table's D call, matches the DNA was not checked. TRBV12-1 is classified as a pseudogene. The CDR3 is made up of 11 amino acids, end residues included. This chain's CDR3 is CARGAWPRGST.

This chain uses TRBV15 with TRBJ2-7; D is unclear. The V gene lost 0 bases and the J gene lost 2 bases, with 11 bases spanning the gap. The length of the CDR3 is 15 residues. The V gene's germline CDR1 is LNHNV and CDR2 YYDKDF (reference sequence). The CDR3 DNA follows: TGTGCCACCAGCAGAGATAACATTCCCCCCTACGAGCAGTACTTC. Residues: CATSRDNIPPYEQYF.

A note on this clone: Other nucleotide sequences in the sample specify the same CDR3. This chain joins TRBV6-1 and TRBJ1-1; D might be TRBD1 (5 bases). V was clipped by 2 bases and J by 2 bases, with 6 bases between them. From germline, CDR1 is MNHNS and CDR2 SASEGT. The CDR3 length is 13 residues. The CDR3 DNA sequence: TGTGCCAGCAGTGAAAGGGGTAACACTGAAGCTTTCTTT. Encoded protein: CASSERGNTEAFF.

The J gene is TRBJ2-7, the V gene TRBV4-2; 7 bases align to TRBD2. The CDR3 covers 16 residues. The germline CDR1 and CDR2 sequences are LGHNA and YNFKEQ. V dropped 0 bases and J dropped 3; count of bases not matched to a gene: 8. CDR3 region: CASSQDLGASGYEQYF. In nucleotides, the CDR3 is TGTGCCAGCAGCCAAGATTTAGGGGCTAGCGGCTACGAGCAGTACTTC.

This clone appeared a few times. CDR3 in amino acids: CASSQSGAEQYF. The CDR3 DNA sequence: TGTGCCAGCAGCCAATCAGGGGCCGAGCAGTACTTC. The rearrangement uses TRBV3-1 (or the pseudogene TRBV3-2) and TRBJ2-7, with TRBD1 as a possible D gene (6 bases). Deletions cut 2 bases from V and 6 bases from J, with 8 bases between. Germline V CDR1 and CDR2: LGHDT, YNNKEL (reference sequence). The CDR3 runs to 12 residues.

The gene calls are TRBV6-5 and TRBJ1-1; TRBD1 agrees at 12 bases. Trimming at V came to 4 bases and at J to 11 bases, leaving 8 bases not matched to a gene. Germline V gene data show CDR1 as MNHEY and CDR2 as SVGAGI. The CDR3 totals 14 residues. For the CDR3, the DNA is TGTGCCAGCAGTTTACCGGGACAGGGGGCGATGGCTTTCTTT. Amino acids: CASSLPGQGAMAFF.

This sequence joins TRBV6-5 and TRBJ2-7, with 10 bases lining up with TRBD2. The CDR3 consists of 14 residues. After removal of 6 bases from V and 1 base from J, the junction contained 3 bases not matched to a gene. In germline, CDR1 is MNHEY, CDR2 SVGAGI. The CDR3 DNA sequence: TGTGCCAGCAGGGCACTAGCGGGGTCCTACGAGCAGTACTTC. Protein: CASRALAGSYEQYF.

This chain links TRBV7-9 with TRBJ1-6, with 9 bases lining up with TRBD1. This CDR3 is 15 amino acids long. Germline lookup yields CDR1 SEHNR and CDR2 FQNEAQ (reference sequence). J gave up 9 bases and V 1 base, and 4 bases lay outside the gene matches. The CDR3 spells CASSLGTGESSPLHF. Here the CDR3 DNA reads TGTGCCAGCAGCTTAGGGACAGGGGAAAGTTCACCCCTCCACTTT.

A single count supports this clone. The chain recombines TRBV19 with TRBJ2-1; TRBD2 matches 10 bases. The trim removed 5 bases at V and 4 bases at J, leaving 11 bases unmatched. CDR1 and CDR2 from the germline V gene are LNHDA and SQIVND (reference sequence). This CDR3 contains 17 residues. CDR3 loop: CASSYQFLAGEYNEQFF. The CDR3 nucleotides read TGTGCCAGTAGTTACCAATTTCTAGCGGGGGAGTACAATGAGCAGTTCTTC.

The rearrangement links TRBV30 to TRBJ1-2; D may be TRBD1 (6 bases). V lost 5 bases to trimming and J lost 8 bases, with 18 bases between them. Germline V gives CDR1 GTSNPN, CDR2 SVGIG (reference sequence). CDR3 length: 13 amino acids. CDR3: CAWATGVEGGYTF. DNA of the CDR3: TGTGCCTGGGCGACAGGCGTAGAGGGGGGCTACACCTTC.

Only one count was recorded for this clone. The chain couples TRBV9 to TRBJ1-2; D may be TRBD1 (6 bases). Trimming removed 5 bases at V and 4 bases at J, with 15 bases between. The germline CDR1 and CDR2 sequences are SGDLS and YYNGEE. This CDR3 region has 14 residues. In DNA, the CDR3 is TGTGCCAGCAGTTCCGGACAGTTACTCTATGGCTACACCTTC. This gives the protein CASSSGQLLYGYTF.

The chain joins TRBV19 to TRBJ1-1, with D perhaps TRBD1 (5 bases). Germline CDR1 reads LNHDA; CDR2 reads SQIVND (reference sequence). V was clipped by 1 base and J by 6 bases, with 18 bases between them. CDR3 size: 16 residues. CDR3 in amino acids: CASSIGGGQGGAEAFF. CDR3 nucleotides: TGTGCCAGTAGTATAGGAGGTGGGCAGGGAGGCGCTGAAGCTTTCTTT.

V gene TRBV19 combines with J gene TRBJ2-7; 7 positions match TRBD1. V trimming: 5 bases; J trimming: 2 bases; junction bases outside the gene matches: 3. The CDR3 has 13 amino acids. The germline CDR1 and CDR2 sequences are LNHDA and SQIVND (reference sequence). This CDR3 reads CASSGGQTYEQYF. The CDR3 DNA reads TGTGCCAGTAGTGGGGGACAGACCTACGAGCAGTACTTC.

The chain couples TRBV3-1 (or the pseudogene TRBV3-2) to TRBJ1-2; 7 bases match TRBD1. Germline values: CDR1 LGHDT, CDR2 YNNKEL (reference sequence). The V segment lost 1 base and the J segment 6 bases; nucleotides outside the gene matches: 11. This CDR3 has 16 amino acids. CDR3: CASSQAFSEGANGYTF. Here the CDR3 DNA reads TGTGCCAGCAGCCAAGCCTTCTCGGAGGGGGCTAATGGCTACACCTTC.

This chain uses TRBV7-2 with TRBJ1-4, with a possible D match to TRBD1 (6 bases). The CDR3 consists of 14 residues. The germline gives CDR1 SGHTA, CDR2 FQGNSA. Trimming shortened V by 7 bases and J by 8 bases, and 17 bases separated the two germline ends. Here the CDR3 reads CASTNHRQGEKLFF. The DNA of the CDR3 is TGTGCCAGCACCAACCATAGGCAGGGGGAAAAACTGTTTTTT.

The chain combines TRBV28 with TRBJ1-5, with D uncertain. V was trimmed by 0 bases and J by 6 bases, leaving 6 bases between them. Germline loops: CDR1 MDHEN, CDR2 SYDVKM. This CDR3 contains 13 residues. The CDR3: CASSLWASQPQHF. CDR3 DNA sequence: TGTGCCAGCAGTTTATGGGCTTCTCAGCCCCAGCATTTT.

This sequence joins TRBV27 and TRBJ1-3; D is possibly TRBD1 (5 bases). Trimming pared 6 bases from V and 4 bases from J, leaving 16 bases between. CDR3 length: 15 residues. Germline values: CDR1 MNHEY, CDR2 SMNVEV (reference sequence). CDR3 coding DNA: TGTGCCAGCAGAGCTAGCGGGGGAGTGGGAAACACCATATATTTT. It translates to CASRASGGVGNTIYF.

V and J are TRBV18 and TRBJ1-5, with 7 bases fitting TRBD1. The CDR3 is 14 amino acids. The germline gives CDR1 KGHSH, CDR2 LQKENI. J gave up 4 bases and V 4 bases, and 4 bases lay outside the gene matches. The CDR3, as DNA: TGTGCCAGCTCACAGGAGGGGGCAAATCAGCCCCAGCATTTT. Its translation is CASSQEGANQPQHF.

The CDR3, as DNA: TGTGCTAGTGGTCCCCGGGACACTGAAGCTTTCTTT. This codes for CASGPRDTEAFF. This sequence joins TRBV12-5 and TRBJ1-1; D remains unclear. The germline gives CDR1 LGHNT, CDR2 FRNRAP. The CDR3 is made up of 12 amino acids. Trimming took 5 bases from V and 3 from J, leaving 7 bases between them. The full variable domain, its missing parts supplied by reference TRBV12-5 and TRBJ1-1, is DARVTQTPRHKVTEMGQEVTMRCQPILGHNTVFWYRQTMMQGLELLAYFRNRAPLDDSGMPKDRFSAEMPDATLATLKIQPSEPRDSAVYFCASGPRDTEAFFGQGTRLTVV.

The sample holds one count of this clone. The chain uses TRBV5-1 and TRBJ2-1; D not resolved. CDR1 and CDR2 from the germline V gene are SGHRS and YFSETQ. Between the trimmed V and J ends, which lost 0 bases and 5 bases, there was a span of 15 bases. The CDR3 is made up of 16 amino acids. The CDR3 is CASSLAAVSLNNEQFF. In DNA, the CDR3 is TGCGCCAGCAGCTTGGCCGCAGTTTCCCTCAACAATGAGCAGTTCTTC. Using reference TRBV5-1 and TRBJ2-1 for the parts outside the CDR3, the full variable domain is KAGVTQTPRYLIKTRGQQVTLSCSPISGHRSVSWYQQTPGQGLQFLFEYFSETQRNKGNFPGRFSGRQFSNSRSEMNVSTLELGDSALYLCASSLAAVSLNNEQFFGPGTRLTVL.